Listed here are 13 T cell receptor beta chains from one sample, sequenced in a study of technical replicates of blood from a handful of donors. This table comes from immunoSEQ multiplex PCR, and its TCRdb copy is limited to in-frame clones, with some not included. The top ten clones hold about 4.6% of a sample with around 60,000 clones, about 92% of them seen once. Sequencing was carried out using PBMCs. These receptors came from a human donor in good health. Some clones in this sample may be carry-over from other donors' samples.

The chain has TRBV5-6 and TRBJ2-7; 14 nucleotides line up with TRBD2. The germline V gene has CDR1 SGHDT and CDR2 YYEEEE. The V gene end was trimmed by 2 bases and the J gene end by 3 bases; junction bases not matched to a gene: 1. The length of the CDR3 is 15 residues. The CDR3 region is CASSLGTSGSYEQYF. The CDR3 DNA is TGTGCCAGCAGCTTAGGGACTAGCGGGAGCTACGAGCAGTACTTC.

The chain uses TRBV7-2 and TRBJ1-3; no clear D gene. The V and J ends lost 5 bases and 3 bases respectively, with 11 bases between them. The germline CDR1 and CDR2 sequences are SGHTA and FQGNSA. The CDR3 is 14 amino acids. CDR3 nucleotides: TGTGCCAGCAGCCCCGGCCAGGTTGGAAACACCATATATTTT. This encodes CASSPGQVGNTIYF.

This clone is a singleton in its sample. This chain uses TRBV19 with TRBJ2-3, with D unresolved. The V end was cut by 6 bases, the J end by 1 base, with 14 bases between. This CDR3 has 15 residues. The germline CDR1 and CDR2 sequences are LNHDA and SQIVND (reference sequence). The CDR3: CASRKIPLGTDTQYF. The DNA of the CDR3 is TGTGCCAGTAGGAAGATTCCATTAGGCACAGATACGCAGTATTTT.

V is TRBV13 and J is TRBJ1-5; 7 positions match TRBD1. J was trimmed by 5 bases and V by 5 bases; bases with no gene match: 3. Germline CDR1 and CDR2: PRHDT and FYEKMQ (reference sequence). This CDR3 region has 13 residues. The CDR3 sequence is CASSIGQDQPQHF. CDR3 in DNA: TGTGCCAGCAGCATTGGACAGGATCAGCCCCAGCATTTT.

The genes are TRBV5-6 and TRBJ2-7, with TRBD1 matching 10 bases. Germline loops: CDR1 SGHDT, CDR2 YYEEEE. The CDR3 extends over 15 amino acids. The V segment lost 4 bases and the J segment 3 bases; nucleotides outside the gene matches: 7. The chain's CDR3 is CASSAGQGPVYEQYF. The DNA for the CDR3 is TGTGCCAGCAGCGCGGGACAGGGGCCAGTCTACGAGCAGTACTTC.

This chain uses TRBV21-1 with TRBJ2-7; the table assigns TRBD1, which was not confirmed against the DNA. TRBV21-1 is flagged as a pseudogene. The CDR3 length is 9 residues. CDR3 sequence (DNA): TGTGCCAGCAATAGACACCTTCACTTC. Amino acid sequence: CASNRHLHF.

The chain joins TRBV23-1 to TRBJ1-5; D ambiguous. TRBV23-1 is classed as an ORF, of uncertain function. The germline V and J ends were trimmed by 3 bases and 11 bases, with 5 bases remaining between them. The CDR3 covers 10 residues. CDR3 bases: TGCGCCAGCAGTCACCAGGCCCAGCATTTT. Its protein product is CASSHQAQHF.

V usage is TRBV4-1 and J usage is TRBJ2-7; 8 bases fit TRBD2. From germline, CDR1 is MGHRA and CDR2 YSYEKL. The CDR3 covers 16 residues. The J segment lost 3 bases and the V segment lost 4 bases, leaving 11 bases of the junction unmatched. The CDR3 here is CASSPRGGLSVYEQYF. CDR3 DNA sequence: TGCGCCAGCAGCCCCCGGGGGGGGCTGAGTGTCTACGAGCAGTACTTC.

CDR3 nucleotides: TGTGCCAGCTCGGGAGGGGGTCGGGGGTTTGGGCAGTTCTTC. It yields the protein CASSGGGRGFGQFF. The chain uses TRBV9 and TRBJ2-1; TRBD2 agrees at 8 bases. CDR3 length equals 14 residues. Germline loops: CDR1 SGDLS, CDR2 YYNGEE. V shed 7 bases, J shed 12 bases, and the junction held 15 bases outside the gene matches.

This chain connects TRBV9 to TRBJ1-5; no reliable D call. Trimming removed 0 bases from V and 10 bases from J, with 11 bases in between. The CDR3 extends over 13 amino acids. Germline CDR1 SGDLS, CDR2 YYNGEE. Here the CDR3 reads CASSVGGFGPQHF. In DNA form, the CDR3 reads TGTGCCAGCAGCGTAGGCGGCTTTGGTCCCCAGCATTTT.

J is TRBJ1-2 and V is TRBV6-5, with D hard to call. V lost 6 bases and J lost 2, with 10 bases in between. This CDR3 is built from 13 residues. Per the germline V gene, CDR1 is MNHEY and CDR2 is SVGAGI. CDR3 DNA sequence: TGTGCCAGCAGCTACGACGGGAACTATGGCTACACCTTC. As protein: CASSYDGNYGYTF.

The rearrangement joins TRBV19 to TRBJ1-2; D gene uncertain. The CDR3 length is 14 residues. Trimming took off 6 bases at V and 4 bases at J, with 15 bases between the two ends. CDR1 and CDR2 from the germline V gene are LNHDA and SQIVND (reference sequence). The CDR3 reads CASRNRVSLYGYTF. CDR3 coding DNA: TGTGCCAGTAGAAACAGAGTTTCCCTCTATGGCTACACCTTC.

V and J are TRBV23-1 and TRBJ1-3; 7 bases align to TRBD1. TRBV23-1 is given ORF status, its function remaining uncertain. The CDR3 length is 18 residues. V lost 5 bases, J lost 0 bases, and 13 bases stayed unmatched. For the CDR3, the DNA is TGCGCCAGCAGTTCTGCCACCGGGACAGACTGCTCTGGAAACACCATATATTTT. Translating it yields CASSSATGTDCSGNTIYF.